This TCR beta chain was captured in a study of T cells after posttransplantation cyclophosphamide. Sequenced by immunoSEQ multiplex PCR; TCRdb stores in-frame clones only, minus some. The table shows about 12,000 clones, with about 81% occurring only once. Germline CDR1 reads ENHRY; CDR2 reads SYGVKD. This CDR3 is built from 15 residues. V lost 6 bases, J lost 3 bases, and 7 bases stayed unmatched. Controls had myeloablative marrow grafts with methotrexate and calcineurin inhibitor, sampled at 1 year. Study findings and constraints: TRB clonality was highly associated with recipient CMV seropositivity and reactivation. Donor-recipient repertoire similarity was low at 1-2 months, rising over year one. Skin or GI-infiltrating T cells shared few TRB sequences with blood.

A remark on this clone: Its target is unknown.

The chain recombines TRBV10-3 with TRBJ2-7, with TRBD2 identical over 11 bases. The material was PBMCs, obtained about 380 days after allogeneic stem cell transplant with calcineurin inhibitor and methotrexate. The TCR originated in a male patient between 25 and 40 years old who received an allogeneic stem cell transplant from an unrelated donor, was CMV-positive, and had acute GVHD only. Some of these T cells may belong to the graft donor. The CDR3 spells CAIRVTSGRFYEQYF. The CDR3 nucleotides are TGTGCCATCAGGGTAACTAGCGGGAGATTCTACGAGCAGTACTTC.